The clone carrying this T cell receptor (beta chain) was counted once. The authors' processing: Nucleated cell counts were estimated from reference gene primer amplification. Profiling relied on immunoSEQ multiplex PCR, and the TCRdb table lists in-frame clones only, not all of them. The DNA gave D and trimming, while V, J and clone size come from that table. The data hold 200,000 to 250,000 clones, with around nine tenths observed a single time. This record comes from a study of blood T cell repertoires in COVID-19. CDR1 and CDR2 from the germline V gene are SGHNT and YYREEE (reference sequence). V lost 1 base, J lost 0 bases, and 10 bases lay in between. CDR3 length: 15 residues.

Sequencing was performed on peripheral blood. The sequence derives from a woman between 65 and 79 years old with active or convalescent COVID-19. The chain links TRBV5-4 to TRBJ1-2; maybe TRBD1 (6 bases). CDR3 nucleotides: TGTGCCAGCAGCTTGAGAACAGGGACTAACTATGGCTACACCTTC. As protein: CASSLRTGTNYGYTF.